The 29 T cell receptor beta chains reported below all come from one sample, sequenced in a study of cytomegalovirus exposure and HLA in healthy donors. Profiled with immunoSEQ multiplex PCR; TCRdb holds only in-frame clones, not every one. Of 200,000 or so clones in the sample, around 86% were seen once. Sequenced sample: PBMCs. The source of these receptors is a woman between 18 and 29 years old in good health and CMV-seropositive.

The CDR3 loop reads CASTTGGIAQNTEAFF. The CDR3 DNA reads as TGTGCCAGCACCACTGGCGGGATAGCGCAGAACACTGAAGCTTTCTTT. The rearrangement joins TRBV28 to TRBJ1-1; D not certain. Trimming shortened V by 7 bases and J by 1 base, and 19 bases separated the two germline ends. Germline V gene lookup returns CDR1 MDHEN and CDR2 SYDVKM. This CDR3 comprises 16 residues. Based on the CDR3 plus reference TRBV28 and TRBJ1-1, the full variable domain is DVKVTQSSRYLVKRTGEKVFLECVQDMDHENMFWYRQDPGLGLRLIYFSYDVKMKEKGDIPEGYSVSREKKERFSLILESASTNQTSMYLCASTTGGIAQNTEAFFGQGTRLTVV.

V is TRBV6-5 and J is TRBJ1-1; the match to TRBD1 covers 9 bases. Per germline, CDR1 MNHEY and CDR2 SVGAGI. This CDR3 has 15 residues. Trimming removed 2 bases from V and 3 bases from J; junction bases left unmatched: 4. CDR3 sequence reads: CASSYPHRGHTEAFF. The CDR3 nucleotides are TGTGCCAGCAGTTACCCCCACAGGGGGCACACTGAAGCTTTCTTT.

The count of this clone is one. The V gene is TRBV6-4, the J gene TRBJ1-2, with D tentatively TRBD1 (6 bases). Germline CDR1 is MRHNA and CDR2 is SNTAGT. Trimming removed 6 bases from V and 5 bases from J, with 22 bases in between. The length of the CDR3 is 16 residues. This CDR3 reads CASSPRAGRDIYGYTF. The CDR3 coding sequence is TGTGCCAGCAGCCCAAGGGCAGGACGGGACATTTATGGCTACACCTTC.

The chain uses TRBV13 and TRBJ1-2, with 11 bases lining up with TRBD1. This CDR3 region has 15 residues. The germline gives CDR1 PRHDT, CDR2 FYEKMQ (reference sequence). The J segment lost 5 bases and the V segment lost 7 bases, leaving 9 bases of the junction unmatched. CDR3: CASTSGTGGGYGYTF. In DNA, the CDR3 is TGTGCCAGCACCTCCGGGACAGGGGGTGGATATGGCTACACCTTC.

CDR3 protein: CASSPLFSSGNTIYF. The CDR3 DNA is TGTGCCAGCAGCCCGTTATTTAGCTCTGGAAACACCATATATTTT. This chain links TRBV27 with TRBJ1-3, with D hard to call. V dropped 6 bases and J dropped 0 bases, with 12 bases sitting between them. Germline-derived CDR1 and CDR2 are MNHEY and SMNVEV (reference sequence). This CDR3 is built from 15 residues.

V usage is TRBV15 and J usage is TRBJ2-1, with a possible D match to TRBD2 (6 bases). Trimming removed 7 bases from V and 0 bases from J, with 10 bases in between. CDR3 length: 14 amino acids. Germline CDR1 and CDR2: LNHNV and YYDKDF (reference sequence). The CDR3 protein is CATTAGSSYNEQFF. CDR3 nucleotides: TGTGCCACCACGGCCGGGAGCTCCTACAATGAGCAGTTCTTC.

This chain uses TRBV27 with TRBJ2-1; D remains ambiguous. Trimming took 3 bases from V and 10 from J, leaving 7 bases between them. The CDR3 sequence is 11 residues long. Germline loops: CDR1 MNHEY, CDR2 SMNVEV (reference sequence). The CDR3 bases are TGTGCCAGCAGTTTCCCTCCGGAGCAGTTCTTC. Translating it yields CASSFPPEQFF.

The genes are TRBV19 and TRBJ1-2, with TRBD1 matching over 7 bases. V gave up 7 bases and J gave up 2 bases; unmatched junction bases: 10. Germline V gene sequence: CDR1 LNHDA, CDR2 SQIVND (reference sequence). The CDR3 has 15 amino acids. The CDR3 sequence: CASMNRGAGNYGYTF. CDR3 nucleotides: TGTGCCAGTATGAACAGGGGCGCGGGAAACTATGGCTACACCTTC. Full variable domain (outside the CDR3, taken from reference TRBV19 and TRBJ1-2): DGGITQSPKYLFRKEGQNVTLSCEQNLNHDAMYWYRQDPGQGLRLIYYSQIVNDFQKGDIAEGYSVSREKKESFPLTVTSAQKNPTAFYLCASMNRGAGNYGYTFGSGTRLTVV.

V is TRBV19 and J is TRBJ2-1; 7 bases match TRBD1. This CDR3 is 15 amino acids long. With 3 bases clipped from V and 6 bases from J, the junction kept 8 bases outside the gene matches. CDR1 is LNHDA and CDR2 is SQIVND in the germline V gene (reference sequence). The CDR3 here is CASSIQSKGANEQFF. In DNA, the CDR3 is TGTGCCAGTAGTATTCAGTCCAAGGGGGCCAATGAGCAGTTCTTC.

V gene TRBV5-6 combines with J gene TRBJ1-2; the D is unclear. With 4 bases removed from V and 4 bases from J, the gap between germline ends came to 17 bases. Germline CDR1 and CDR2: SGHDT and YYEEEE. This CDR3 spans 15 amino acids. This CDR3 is CASSIQEEPLYGYTF. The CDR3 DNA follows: TGTGCCAGCAGCATCCAGGAGGAACCACTCTATGGCTACACCTTC.

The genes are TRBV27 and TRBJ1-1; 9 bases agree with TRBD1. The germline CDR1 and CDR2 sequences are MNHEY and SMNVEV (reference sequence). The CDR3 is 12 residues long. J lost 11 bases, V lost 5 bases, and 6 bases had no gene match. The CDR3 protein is CASSPGTGSAFF. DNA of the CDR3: TGTGCCAGCAGTCCCGGGACAGGGTCGGCTTTCTTT.

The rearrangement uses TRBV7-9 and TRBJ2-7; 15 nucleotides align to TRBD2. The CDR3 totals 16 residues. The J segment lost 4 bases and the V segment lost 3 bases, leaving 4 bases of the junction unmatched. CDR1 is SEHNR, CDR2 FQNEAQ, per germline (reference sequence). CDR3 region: CASSFPGLAGGYEQYF. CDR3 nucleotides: TGTGCCAGCAGCTTCCCGGGACTAGCGGGAGGTTACGAGCAGTACTTC.

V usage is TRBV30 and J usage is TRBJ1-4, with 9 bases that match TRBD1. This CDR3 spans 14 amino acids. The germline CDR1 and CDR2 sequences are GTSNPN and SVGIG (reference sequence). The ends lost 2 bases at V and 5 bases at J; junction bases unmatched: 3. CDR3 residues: CAWSHGTGNEKLFF. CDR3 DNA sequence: TGTGCCTGGAGTCACGGGACAGGGAATGAAAAACTGTTTTTT. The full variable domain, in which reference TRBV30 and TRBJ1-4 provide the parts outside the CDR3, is SQTIHQWPATLVQPVGSPLSLECTVEGTSNPNLYWYRQAAGRGLQLLFYSVGIGQISSEVPQNLSASRPQDRQFILSSKKLLLSDSGFYLCAWSHGTGNEKLFFGSGTQLSVL.

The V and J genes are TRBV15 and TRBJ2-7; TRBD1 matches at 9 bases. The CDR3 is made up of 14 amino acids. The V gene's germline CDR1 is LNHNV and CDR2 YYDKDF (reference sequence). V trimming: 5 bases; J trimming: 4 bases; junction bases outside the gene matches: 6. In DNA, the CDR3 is TGTGCCACCAGCGGAAGACAGGGGGGATACGAGCAGTACTTC. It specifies CATSGRQGGYEQYF. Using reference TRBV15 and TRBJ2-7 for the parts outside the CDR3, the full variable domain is DAMVIQNPRYQVTQFGKPVTLSCSQTLNHNVMYWYQQKSSQAPKLLFHYYDKDFNNEADTPDNFQSRRPNTSFCFLDIRSPGLGDTAMYLCATSGRQGGYEQYFGPGTRLTVT.

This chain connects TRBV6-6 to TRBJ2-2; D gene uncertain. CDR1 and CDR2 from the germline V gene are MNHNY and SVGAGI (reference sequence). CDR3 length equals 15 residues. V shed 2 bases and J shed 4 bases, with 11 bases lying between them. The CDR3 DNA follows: TGTGCCAGCAGTTACCTCCTATCTGGCACCGGGGAGCTGTTTTTT. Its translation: CASSYLLSGTGELFF.

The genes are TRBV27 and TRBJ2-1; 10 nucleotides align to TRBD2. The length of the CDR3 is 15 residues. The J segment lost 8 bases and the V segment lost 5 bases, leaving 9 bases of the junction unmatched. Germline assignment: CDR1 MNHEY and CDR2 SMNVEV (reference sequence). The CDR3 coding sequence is TGTGCCAGCAGTCCACTAGCGGGATTTTCCGATGAGCAGTTCTTC. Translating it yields CASSPLAGFSDEQFF.

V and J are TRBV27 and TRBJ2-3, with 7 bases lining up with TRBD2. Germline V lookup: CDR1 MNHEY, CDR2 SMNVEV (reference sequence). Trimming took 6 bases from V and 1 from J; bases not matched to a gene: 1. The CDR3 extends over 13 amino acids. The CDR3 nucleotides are TGTGCCAGCAGCCGGGGGGGCACAGATACGCAGTATTTT. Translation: CASSRGGTDTQYF.

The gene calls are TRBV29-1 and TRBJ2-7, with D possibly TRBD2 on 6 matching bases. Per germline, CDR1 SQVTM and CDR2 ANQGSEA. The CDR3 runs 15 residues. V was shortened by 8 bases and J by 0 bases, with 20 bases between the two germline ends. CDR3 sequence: CSSYPGTSSSYEQYF. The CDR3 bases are TGCAGCTCCTACCCCGGGACTTCCAGCTCCTACGAGCAGTACTTC.

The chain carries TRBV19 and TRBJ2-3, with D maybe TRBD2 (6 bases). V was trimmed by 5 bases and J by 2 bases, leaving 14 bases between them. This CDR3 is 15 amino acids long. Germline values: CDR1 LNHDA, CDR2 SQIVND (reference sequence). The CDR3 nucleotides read TGTGCCAGTAGTTTCGAACTAGCAATCACAGATACGCAGTATTTT. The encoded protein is CASSFELAITDTQYF.

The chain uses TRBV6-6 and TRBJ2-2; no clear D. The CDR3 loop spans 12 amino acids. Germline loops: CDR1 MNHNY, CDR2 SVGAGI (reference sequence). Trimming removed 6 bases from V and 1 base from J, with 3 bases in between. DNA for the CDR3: TGTGCCAGCAGACAGAACACCGGGGAGCTGTTTTTT. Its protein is CASRQNTGELFF.

CDR3 DNA sequence: TGCAGCGTGGGGGACACGAGGGGCACTGAAGCTTTCTTT. Translated: CSVGDTRGTEAFF. This chain uses TRBV29-1 with TRBJ1-1, with TRBD1 as a possible D gene (6 bases). The V end was cut by 6 bases, the J end by 4 bases, with 15 bases between. The germline V gene encodes CDR1 SQVTM and CDR2 ANQGSEA. This CDR3 comprises 13 residues.

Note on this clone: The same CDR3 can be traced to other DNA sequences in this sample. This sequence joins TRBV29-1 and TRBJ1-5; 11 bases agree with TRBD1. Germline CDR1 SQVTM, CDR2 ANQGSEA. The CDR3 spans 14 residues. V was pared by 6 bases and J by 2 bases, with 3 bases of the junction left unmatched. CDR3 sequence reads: CSVGTGGGNQPQHF. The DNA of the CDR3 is TGCAGCGTGGGGACAGGGGGTGGCAATCAGCCCCAGCATTTT.

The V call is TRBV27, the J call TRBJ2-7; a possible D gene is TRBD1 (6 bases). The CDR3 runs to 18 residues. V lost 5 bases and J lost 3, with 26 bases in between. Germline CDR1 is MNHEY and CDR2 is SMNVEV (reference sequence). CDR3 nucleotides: TGTGCCAGCAGTCCCCTTGTCGCAATACAGGGAACCGGCTACGAGCAGTACTTC. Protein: CASSPLVAIQGTGYEQYF.

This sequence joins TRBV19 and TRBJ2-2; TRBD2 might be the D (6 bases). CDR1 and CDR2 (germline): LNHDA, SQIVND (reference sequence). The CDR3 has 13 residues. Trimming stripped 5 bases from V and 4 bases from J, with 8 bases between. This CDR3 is CASSLGGTGELFF. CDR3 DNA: TGTGCCAGTAGTCTGGGGGGCACCGGGGAGCTGTTTTTT.

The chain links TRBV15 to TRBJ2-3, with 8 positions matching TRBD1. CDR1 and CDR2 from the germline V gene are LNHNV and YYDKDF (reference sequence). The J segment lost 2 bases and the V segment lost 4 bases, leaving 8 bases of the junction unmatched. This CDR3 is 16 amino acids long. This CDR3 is CATSTGTGIFTDTQYF. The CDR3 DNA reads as TGTGCCACCAGCACTGGGACAGGCATTTTCACAGATACGCAGTATTTT.

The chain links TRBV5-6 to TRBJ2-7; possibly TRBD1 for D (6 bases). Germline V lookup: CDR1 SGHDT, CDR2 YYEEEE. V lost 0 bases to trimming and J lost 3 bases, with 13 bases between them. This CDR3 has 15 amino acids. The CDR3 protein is CASSLGMGARYEQYF. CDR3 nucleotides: TGTGCCAGCAGCTTGGGGATGGGGGCGCGCTACGAGCAGTACTTC.

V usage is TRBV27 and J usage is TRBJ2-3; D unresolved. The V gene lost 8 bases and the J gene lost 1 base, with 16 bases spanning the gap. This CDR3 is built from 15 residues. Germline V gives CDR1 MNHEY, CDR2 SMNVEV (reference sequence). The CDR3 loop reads CASRPVSPGTDTQYF. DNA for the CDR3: TGTGCCAGCCGCCCGGTGAGCCCCGGCACAGATACGCAGTATTTT.

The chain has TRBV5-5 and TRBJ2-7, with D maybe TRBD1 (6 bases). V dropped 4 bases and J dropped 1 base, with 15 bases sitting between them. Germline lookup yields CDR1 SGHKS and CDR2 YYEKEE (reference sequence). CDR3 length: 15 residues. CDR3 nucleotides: TGTGCCAGCAGCCCTCGCACAGGGCCTTCCTACGAGCAGTACTTC. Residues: CASSPRTGPSYEQYF.

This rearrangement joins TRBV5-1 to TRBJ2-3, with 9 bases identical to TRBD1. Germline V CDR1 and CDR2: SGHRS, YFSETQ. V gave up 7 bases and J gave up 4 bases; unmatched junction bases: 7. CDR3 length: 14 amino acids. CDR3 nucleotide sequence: TGCGCCAGCGCCACAGGGGGCTGGGCAGATACGCAGTATTTT. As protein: CASATGGWADTQYF.